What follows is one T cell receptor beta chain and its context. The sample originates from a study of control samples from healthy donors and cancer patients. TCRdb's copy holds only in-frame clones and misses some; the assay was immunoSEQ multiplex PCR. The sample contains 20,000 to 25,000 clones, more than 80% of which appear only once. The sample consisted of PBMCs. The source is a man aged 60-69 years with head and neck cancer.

CDR3 region: CASSNLAEAYEQYF. CDR3 nucleotides: TGTGCCAGCAGCAACCTAGCGGAGGCCTACGAGCAGTACTTC. The chain uses TRBV6-5 and TRBJ2-7, with 7 bases matching TRBD2. Germline CDR1 reads MNHEY; CDR2 reads SVGAGI. Trimming at V came to 6 bases and at J to 2 bases, leaving 7 bases not matched to a gene. This CDR3 region has 14 residues.